The rows below give T cell receptor beta chains drawn from one sample of a study of T-cell memory formation after mild COVID-19. MiXCR, applied by TCRdb to the 5' RACE reads, yields one record per CDR3 protein. This sample yields hundreds of thousands of distinct CDR3 sequences, of which more than 20% are seen a single time; roughly an eighth belongs to the top ten. The sample taken for sequencing was PBMCs or a T cell subset sorted from them (not recorded which). These receptor sequences come from an adult woman who had mild COVID-19 (a few samples of this study predate the infection). Cell type and time point are not known. Each CDR3 is given with its conserved first and last residue. D genes are given only for firm matches. Expanded clones get a size class; other rows say once, few or many, or leave the size out.

D	size	J	V	CDR3	DNA
-	-	TRBJ2-1	TRBV4-3	CASSQDPSDPEQFF	TGCGCCAGCAGCCAAGACCCGAGCGACCCTGAGCAGTTCTTC
-	-	TRBJ1-6	TRBV5-5	CASSLEKGGNSPLHF	TGTGCCAGCAGCTTGGAAAAGGGAGGGAATTCACCCCTCCACTTT
-	-	TRBJ2-7	TRBV12-3/TRBV12-4	CASSSSLLDSSSYEQYF	TGTGCCAGCAGTTCCTCGTTACTAGATTCGTCCTCCTACGAGCAGTACTTC
-	few	TRBJ2-2	TRBV6-2/TRBV6-3	CASIRTVSGELFF	TGTGCCAGCATTCGGACAGTATCCGGGGAGCTGTTTTTT
-	few	TRBJ2-5	TRBV5-1	CASSLEGLWVGETQYF	TGCGCCAGCAGCTTGGAGGGACTCTGGGTAGGAGAGACCCAGTACTTC
TRBD2	-	TRBJ2-5	TRBV13	CASRSSEVLAGGRETQYF	TGTGCCAGCAGGAGCAGTGAGGTGCTAGCGGGGGGCCGGGAGACCCAGTACTTC
TRBD2	-	TRBJ2-1	TRBV10-3	CAIRDNFQGGSYNEQFF	TGTGCCATCAGGGATAATTTTCAGGGAGGGTCCTACAATGAGCAGTTCTTC
-	-	TRBJ2-2	TRBV24-1	CATREDTGELFF	TGTGCCACCAGGGAGGACACCGGGGAGCTGTTTTTT
TRBD1	many	TRBJ1-3	TRBV27	CASSQTDRVPPFSGNTIYF	TGTGCCAGCAGTCAAACCGACAGGGTTCCTCCTTTCTCTGGAAACACCATATATTTT
-	few	TRBJ2-5	TRBV19	CASSAREKTETQYF	TGTGCCAGTAGTGCTCGGGAAAAAACAGAGACCCAGTACTTC
TRBD2	-	TRBJ2-1	TRBV7-2	CASSPRGGSYNEQFF	TGTGCCAGCAGCCCTCGGGGGGGTTCCTACAATGAGCAGTTCTTC
TRBD1	-	TRBJ1-1	TRBV11-1	CASSWTGRDTEAFF	TGTGCCAGCAGCTGGACAGGGAGGGACACTGAAGCTTTCTTT
-	-	TRBJ1-6	TRBV4-3	CASSQGPVYNSPLHF	TGCGCCAGCAGCCAGGGGCCCGTCTATAATTCACCCCTCCACTTT
TRBD1	-	TRBJ2-2	TRBV4-1	CASRRLGQGGTGELFF	TGCGCCAGCAGACGTTTGGGACAGGGGGGAACCGGGGAGCTGTTTTTT
TRBD1	-	TRBJ1-5	TRBV5-1	CASSSDRGRSNQPQHF	TGCGCCAGCAGCTCAGACAGGGGGCGTAGCAATCAGCCCCAGCATTTT
-	few	TRBJ1-5	TRBV6-5	CASSYSRGGQPQHF	TGTGCCAGCAGTTACTCCAGAGGGGGTCAGCCCCAGCATTTT
TRBD1	few	TRBJ1-2	TRBV19	CASRSWTGPVSYTF	TGTGCCAGCCGTTCCTGGACAGGACCGGTGAGCTACACCTTC
-	-	TRBJ2-2	TRBV19	CASSSRGSVRELFF	TGTGCCAGTAGTTCCCGGGGGTCTGTCCGGGAGCTGTTTTTT
-	few	TRBJ1-1	TRBV12-3/TRBV12-4	CASSFGKGWTEAFF	TGTGCCAGCAGTTTTGGTAAGGGGTGGACTGAAGCTTTCTTT
TRBD1	few	TRBJ2-3	TRBV6-1	CASSEGTGQGALTDTQYF	TGTGCCAGCAGTGAAGGTACGGGACAGGGGGCCCTCACAGATACGCAGTATTTT